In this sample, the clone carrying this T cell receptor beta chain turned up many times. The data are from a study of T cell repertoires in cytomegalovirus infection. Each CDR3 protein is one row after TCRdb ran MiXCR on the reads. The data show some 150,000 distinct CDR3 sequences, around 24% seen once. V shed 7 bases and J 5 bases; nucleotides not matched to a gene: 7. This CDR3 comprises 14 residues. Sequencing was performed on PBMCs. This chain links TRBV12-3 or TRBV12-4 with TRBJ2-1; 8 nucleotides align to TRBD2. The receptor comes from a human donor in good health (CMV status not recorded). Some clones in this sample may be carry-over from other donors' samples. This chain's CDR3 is CASTSGGTHNEQFF. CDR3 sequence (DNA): TGTGCCAGCACAAGCGGGGGAACGCACAATGAGCAGTTCTTC.